The entry below describes one T cell receptor beta chain. This record belongs to a study of blood T cell repertoires in COVID-19. The germline V and J ends were trimmed by 1 base and 9 bases, with 13 bases remaining between them. The V gene's germline CDR1 is SGHDN and CDR2 FVKESK. The CDR3 runs 15 residues. Sequenced by immunoSEQ multiplex PCR; TCRdb stores in-frame clones only, minus some. The sample has about 180,000 clones, 88% seen once; the top ten hold approximately 9.4%. The recovered donors of Cohort 3 showed two negative PCRs, clearance, or symptom resolution. Sequenced sample: PBMCs or T cells enriched from blood (not recorded which). The TCR sequence derives from a woman aged 18-35 years who had recovered from COVID-19. The V gene is TRBV14, the J gene TRBJ1-6; perhaps TRBD1 as D (5 bases). CDR3 in DNA: TGTGCCAGCAGCCAAGTAGGAGGGGAGCGTTCACCCCTCCACTTT. It is translated as CASSQVGGERSPLHF.